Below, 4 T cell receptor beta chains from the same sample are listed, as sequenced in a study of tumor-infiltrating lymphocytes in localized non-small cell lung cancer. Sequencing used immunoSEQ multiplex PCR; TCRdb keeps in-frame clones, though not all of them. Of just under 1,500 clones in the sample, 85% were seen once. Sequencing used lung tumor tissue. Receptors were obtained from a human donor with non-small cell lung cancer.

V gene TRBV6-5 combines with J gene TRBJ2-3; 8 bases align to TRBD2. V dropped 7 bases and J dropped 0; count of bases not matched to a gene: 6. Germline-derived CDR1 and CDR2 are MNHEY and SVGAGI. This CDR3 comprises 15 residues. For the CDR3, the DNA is TGTGCCAGCACTCTCGCGGGGGGAAGCACAGATACGCAGTATTTT. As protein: CASTLAGGSTDTQYF.

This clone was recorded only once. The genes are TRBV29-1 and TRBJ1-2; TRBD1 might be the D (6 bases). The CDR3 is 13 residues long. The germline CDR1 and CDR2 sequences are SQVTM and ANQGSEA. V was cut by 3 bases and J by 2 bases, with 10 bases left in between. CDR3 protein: CSVEDRQNYGYTF. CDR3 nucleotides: TGCAGCGTTGAGGACAGACAAAACTATGGCTACACCTTC.

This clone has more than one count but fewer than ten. In DNA, the CDR3 is TGTGCCACCGTCGAGCAGTACTTC. Encoded protein: CATVEQYF. V and J are TRBV6-1 and TRBJ2-7; no clear D gene. The CDR3 is 8 amino acids. The germline V gene encodes CDR1 MNHNS and CDR2 SASEGT. Deletions cut 10 bases from V and 6 bases from J, with 4 bases between.

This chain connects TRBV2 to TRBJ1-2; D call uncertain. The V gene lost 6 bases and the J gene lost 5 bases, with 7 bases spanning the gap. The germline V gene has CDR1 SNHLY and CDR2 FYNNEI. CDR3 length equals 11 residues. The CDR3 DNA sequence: TGTGCCAGCAGGAGCGAGTATGGCTACACCTTC. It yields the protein CASRSEYGYTF.